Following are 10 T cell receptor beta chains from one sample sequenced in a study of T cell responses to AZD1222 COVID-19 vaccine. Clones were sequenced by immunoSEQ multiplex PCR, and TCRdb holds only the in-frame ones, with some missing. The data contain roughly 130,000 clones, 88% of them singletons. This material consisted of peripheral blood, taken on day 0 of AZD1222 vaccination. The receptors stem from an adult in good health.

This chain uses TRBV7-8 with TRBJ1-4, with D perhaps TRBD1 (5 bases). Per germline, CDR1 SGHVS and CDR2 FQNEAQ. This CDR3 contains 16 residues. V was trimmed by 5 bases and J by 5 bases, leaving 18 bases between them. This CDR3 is CASSQGRTVENEKLFF. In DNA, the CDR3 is TGTGCCAGCAGCCAGGGAAGGACGGTCGAGAATGAAAAACTGTTTTTT. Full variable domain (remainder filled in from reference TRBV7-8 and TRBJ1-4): GAGVSQSPRYKVAKRGQDVALRCDPISGHVSLFWYQQALGQGPEFLTYFQNEAQLDKSGLPSDRFFAERPEGSVSTLKIQRTQQEDSAVYLCASSQGRTVENEKLFFGSGTQLSVL.

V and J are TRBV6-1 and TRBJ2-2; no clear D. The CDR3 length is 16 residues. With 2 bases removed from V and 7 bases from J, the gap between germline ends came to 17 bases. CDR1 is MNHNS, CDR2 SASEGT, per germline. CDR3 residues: CASSENVAVRIGELFF. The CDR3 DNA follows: TGTGCCAGCAGTGAAAATGTTGCGGTGAGGATCGGGGAGCTGTTTTTT.

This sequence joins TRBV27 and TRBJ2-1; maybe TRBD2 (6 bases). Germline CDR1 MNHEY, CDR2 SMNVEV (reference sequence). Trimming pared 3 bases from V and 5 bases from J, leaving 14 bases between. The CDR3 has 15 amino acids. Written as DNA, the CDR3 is TGTGCCAGCAGTTTGAGCGGGCCCCCTAACAATGAGCAGTTCTTC. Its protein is CASSLSGPPNNEQFF.

CDR3 coding DNA: TGTGCCAGCAGTACCCGCGGGACAGCGGTCGGGGGGACCCAGTACTTC. It yields the protein CASSTRGTAVGGTQYF. This chain uses TRBV27 with TRBJ2-5, with a tentative D call TRBD1 (7 bases). Trimming took 5 bases from V and 7 from J, leaving 23 bases between them. Germline lookup yields CDR1 MNHEY and CDR2 SMNVEV (reference sequence). The CDR3 is 16 amino acids.

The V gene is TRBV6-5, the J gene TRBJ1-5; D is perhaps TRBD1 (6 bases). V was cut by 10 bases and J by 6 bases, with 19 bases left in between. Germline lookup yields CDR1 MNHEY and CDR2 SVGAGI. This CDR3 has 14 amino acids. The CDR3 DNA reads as TGTGCCACGTGCCAACAGGGTAATGGTCAGCCCCAGCATTTT. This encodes CATCQQGNGQPQHF.

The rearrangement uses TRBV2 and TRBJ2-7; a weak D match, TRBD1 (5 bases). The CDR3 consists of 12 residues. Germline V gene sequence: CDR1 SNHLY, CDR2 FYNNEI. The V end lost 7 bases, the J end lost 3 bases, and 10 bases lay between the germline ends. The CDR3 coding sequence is TGTGCCAGCAAAGGGGTGAGCTACGAGCAGTACTTC. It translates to CASKGVSYEQYF.

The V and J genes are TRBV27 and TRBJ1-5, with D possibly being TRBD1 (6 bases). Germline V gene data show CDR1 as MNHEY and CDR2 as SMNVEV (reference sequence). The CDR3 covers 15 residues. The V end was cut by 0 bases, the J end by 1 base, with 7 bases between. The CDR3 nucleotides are TGTGCCAGCAGTTTATCGGACAGAAGCAATCAGCCCCAGCATTTT. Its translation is CASSLSDRSNQPQHF.

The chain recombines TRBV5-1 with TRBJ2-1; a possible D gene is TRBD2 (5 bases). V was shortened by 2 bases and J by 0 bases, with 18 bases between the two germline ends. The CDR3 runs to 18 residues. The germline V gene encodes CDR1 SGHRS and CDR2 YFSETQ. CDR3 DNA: TGCGCCAGCAGCTTCTCTAGCAGTAAACGAAGCTCCTACAATGAGCAGTTCTTC. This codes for CASSFSSSKRSSYNEQFF.

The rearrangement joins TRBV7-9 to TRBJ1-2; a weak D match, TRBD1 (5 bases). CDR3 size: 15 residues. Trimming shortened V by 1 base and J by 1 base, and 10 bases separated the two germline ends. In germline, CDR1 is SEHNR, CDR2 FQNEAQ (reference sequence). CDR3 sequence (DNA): TGTGCCAGCAGCTTAGGGAAAGGGGTTAACTATGGCTACACCTTC. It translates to CASSLGKGVNYGYTF.

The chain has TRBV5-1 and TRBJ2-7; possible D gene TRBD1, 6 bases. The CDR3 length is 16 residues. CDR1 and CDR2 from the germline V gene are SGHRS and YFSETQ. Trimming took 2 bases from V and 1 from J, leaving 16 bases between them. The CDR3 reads CASSLAQQGTSYEQYF. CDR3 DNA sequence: TGCGCCAGCAGCTTAGCACAACAGGGTACTTCCTACGAGCAGTACTTC.